This TCR beta chain was identified in a study of T cell clones after liver transplantation. About the research overall: Apart from a few HCV-positive recipients, transplants were for non-autoimmune, non-viral reasons.

The method was immunoSEQ multiplex PCR; TCRdb's version includes in-frame clones alone and lacks a portion of them. The top ten hold 10% to 15% of the sample, which has 15,000 to 20,000 clones, around 89% seen once. CDR3 length equals 15 residues. The J segment lost 9 bases and the V segment lost 5 bases, leaving 10 bases of the junction unmatched. CDR1 and CDR2 from the germline V gene are PRHDT and FYEKMQ (reference sequence). The clonotype was recovered from a human patient who received a liver transplant. The T cells may come from the graft donor. This sample comprised CD8+ T cells from blood, obtained 45 to 46 months after liver transplant. The chain links TRBV13 to TRBJ2-1; 10 bases are shared with TRBD1. The CDR3 nucleotides are TGTGCCAGCAGCCCCAGGGACAGGGGTAGGGCTGAGCAGTTCTTC. Translating gives CASSPRDRGRAEQFF.